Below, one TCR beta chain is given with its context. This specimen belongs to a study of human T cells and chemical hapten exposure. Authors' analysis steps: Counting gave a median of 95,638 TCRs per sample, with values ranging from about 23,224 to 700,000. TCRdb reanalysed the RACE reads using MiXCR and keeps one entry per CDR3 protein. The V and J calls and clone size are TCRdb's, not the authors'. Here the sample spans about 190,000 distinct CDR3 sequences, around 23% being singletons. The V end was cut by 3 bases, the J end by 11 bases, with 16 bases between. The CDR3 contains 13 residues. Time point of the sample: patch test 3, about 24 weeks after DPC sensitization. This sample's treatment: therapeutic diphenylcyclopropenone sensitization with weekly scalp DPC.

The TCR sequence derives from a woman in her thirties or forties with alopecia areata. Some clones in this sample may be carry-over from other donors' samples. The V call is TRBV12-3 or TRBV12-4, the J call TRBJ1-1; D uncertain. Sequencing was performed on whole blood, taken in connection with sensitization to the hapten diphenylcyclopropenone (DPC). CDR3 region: CASSFPGMLLAFF. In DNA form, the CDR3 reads TGTGCCAGCAGTTTCCCCGGGATGCTGCTTGCTTTCTTT.